A single sample is the source of the 17 T cell receptor beta chains below, sequenced in a study of radiotherapy plus CTLA-4 blockade in lung cancer. Here immunoSEQ multiplex PCR was the method, and the copy in TCRdb shows in-frame clones only, minus some. The sample holds 25,000 to 35,000 clones, around 73% seen once. The sequenced sample was peripheral blood, obtained from a patient treated with radiotherapy plus ipilimumab. Receptors originate from a human donor with non-small cell lung cancer who had stable disease on radiotherapy plus ipilimumab.

Turning to this clone: The CDR3 does not end in the conserved phenylalanine or tryptophan, so this is likely a read error. The DNA is omitted, as the CDR3 cannot be located on it reliably, and the CDR3 follows TCRdb's listing. This chain joins TRBV5-6 and TRBJ2-7; TRBD2, the D gene given by the table, was not confirmed from the DNA. CDR1 is SGHDT and CDR2 is YYEEEE in the germline V gene. Ends included, the CDR3 has 14 residues. The CDR3 is CASSDRKSSGGAVG.

V gene TRBV4-3 combines with J gene TRBJ1-2, with D perhaps TRBD1 (6 bases). V was cut by 0 bases and J by 6 bases, with 17 bases left in between. The CDR3 is 16 amino acids. The germline V gene encodes CDR1 LGHNA and CDR2 YSLEER. CDR3 DNA: TGCGCCAGCAGCCAAGATCTTGGGGGGGCATGGGATGGCTACACCTTC. It specifies CASSQDLGGAWDGYTF.

The chain uses TRBV28 and TRBJ2-3; D is ambiguous. V gave up 1 base and J gave up 4 bases, with 9 bases separating them. The CDR3 totals 14 residues. Germline loops: CDR1 MDHEN, CDR2 SYDVKM. The CDR3 coding sequence is TGTGCCAGCAGTTTATTGGCATATGCAGATACGCAGTATTTT. This sequence encodes CASSLLAYADTQYF.

V and J are TRBV9 and TRBJ1-4; 8 nucleotides match TRBD1. V shed 1 base and J 14 bases; nucleotides not matched to a gene: 10. The CDR3 sequence is 14 residues long. Germline-derived CDR1 and CDR2 are SGDLS and YYNGEE. CDR3 protein: CASSVKGTGDALFF. The CDR3 nucleotides read TGTGCCAGCAGCGTAAAAGGGACAGGTGACGCGCTGTTTTTT.

This rearrangement joins TRBV5-1 to TRBJ1-1, with D unclear. The V end lost 5 bases, the J end lost 0 bases, and 14 bases lay between the germline ends. Germline-derived CDR1 and CDR2 are SGHRS and YFSETQ. This CDR3 is built from 15 residues. The CDR3 reads CASRRREVMNTEAFF. The DNA of the CDR3 is TGCGCCAGCAGACGTCGGGAGGTCATGAACACTGAAGCTTTCTTT.

This clone was detected only a few times. This chain connects TRBV11-3 to TRBJ2-1, with 7 bases matching TRBD2. Trimming took 2 bases from V and 0 from J; bases not matched to a gene: 4. The CDR3 length is 16 residues. The germline CDR1 and CDR2 sequences are SGHNT and YENEEA. This CDR3 reads CASSLTGGPSYNEQFF. In DNA, the CDR3 is TGTGCCAGCAGCTTAACGGGGGGACCCTCCTACAATGAGCAGTTCTTC.

In this sample, this clone turned up once. This sequence joins TRBV4-1 and TRBJ2-5; TRBD1 might be the D (6 bases). CDR1 is MGHRA, CDR2 YSYEKL, per germline. V lost 1 base to trimming and J lost 4 bases, with 16 bases between them. The CDR3 covers 16 residues. The CDR3 here is CASSQAYDRPTETQYF. DNA of the CDR3: TGCGCCAGCAGCCAAGCTTATGACAGGCCGACAGAGACCCAGTACTTC.

The chain uses TRBV5-1 and TRBJ1-1; 7 nucleotides line up with TRBD1. J was trimmed by 6 bases and V by 3 bases; bases with no gene match: 8. Germline V gene data show CDR1 as SGHRS and CDR2 as YFSETQ. This CDR3 is built from 14 residues. The DNA for the CDR3 is TGCGCCAGCAGCTATAACCGAGGGACAGCTGAAGCTTTCTTT. It codes for CASSYNRGTAEAFF.

The rearrangement uses TRBV7-2 and TRBJ1-4; possibly TRBD1 for D (5 bases). This CDR3 is 15 amino acids long. V dropped 1 base and J dropped 5 bases, with 11 bases sitting between them. Germline loops: CDR1 SGHTA, CDR2 FQGNSA. CDR3 residues: CASSLGRQLNEKLFF. The CDR3, as DNA: TGTGCCAGCAGCTTAGGTCGACAGTTAAATGAAAAACTGTTTTTT.

Notes on this clone: The sample carries other DNA sequences with the same CDR3. This chain links TRBV27 with TRBJ2-4, with D perhaps TRBD1 (6 bases). V lost 2 bases and J lost 7, with 9 bases in between. The CDR3 length is 13 residues. Germline CDR1 reads MNHEY; CDR2 reads SMNVEV (reference sequence). The CDR3: CASSLDRSNIQYF. The CDR3 coding sequence is TGTGCCAGCAGTTTAGACAGGTCGAACATTCAGTACTTC.

J is TRBJ2-3 and V is TRBV9, with a weak D call TRBD2 (7 bases). The V end lost 4 bases, the J end lost 7 bases, and 13 bases lay between the germline ends. This CDR3 has 13 residues. The germline CDR1 and CDR2 sequences are SGDLS and YYNGEE. The CDR3 is CASSLEGGNTQYF. CDR3 bases: TGTGCCAGCAGCCTAGAGGGGGGGAATACGCAGTATTTT.

CDR3 sequence: CASSAVSSYNEQFF. CDR3 in DNA: TGTGCCAGCAGCGCGGTCAGCTCCTACAATGAGCAGTTCTTC. This chain links TRBV28 with TRBJ2-1, with D unresolved. The CDR3 is 14 residues long. V gave up 6 bases and J gave up 0 bases, with 9 bases separating them. Germline assignment: CDR1 MDHEN and CDR2 SYDVKM. Variable domain in full (rest from reference TRBV28 and TRBJ2-1): DVKVTQSSRYLVKRTGEKVFLECVQDMDHENMFWYRQDPGLGLRLIYFSYDVKMKEKGDIPEGYSVSREKKERFSLILESASTNQTSMYLCASSAVSSYNEQFFGPGTRLTVL.

The gene calls are TRBV15 and TRBJ1-4; D might be TRBD1 (5 bases). The CDR3 totals 15 residues. V gave up 1 base and J gave up 8 bases, with 14 bases separating them. Germline assignment: CDR1 LNHNV and CDR2 YYDKDF (reference sequence). CDR3 bases: TGTGCCACCAGCAGAGCTCGGGGCTCGGAGGAAAAACTGTTTTTT. It specifies CATSRARGSEEKLFF.

This sequence joins TRBV7-8 and TRBJ2-1; D is undetermined. Germline CDR1 SGHVS, CDR2 FQNEAQ. This CDR3 has 16 amino acids. V lost 7 bases to trimming and J lost 4 bases, with 20 bases between them. Written as DNA, the CDR3 is TGTGCCAGCACCCCCAAAGAACATTTAGTTTACAATGAGCAGTTCTTC. It is translated as CASTPKEHLVYNEQFF.

The chain couples TRBV5-1 to TRBJ1-1; no definite D call. The CDR3 covers 17 residues. Looked up from germline, CDR1 is SGHRS and CDR2 is YFSETQ. Trimming left V 2 bases short and J 5 bases short, with 22 bases between. CDR3 DNA: TGCGCCAGCAGCTTAGGTAGGTCGACGATGAGATTAACTGAAGCTTTCTTT. As protein: CASSLGRSTMRLTEAFF.

This chain links TRBV27 with TRBJ1-2; 7 nucleotides line up with TRBD1. The germline gives CDR1 MNHEY, CDR2 SMNVEV (reference sequence). V lost 4 bases, J lost 4 bases, and 9 bases stayed unmatched. The CDR3 spans 15 residues. CDR3 amino acids: CASSYRDSHPYGYTF. The CDR3 DNA is TGTGCCAGCAGTTACCGGGACAGTCACCCCTATGGCTACACCTTC.

The genes are TRBV6-1 and TRBJ1-6, with D possibly matching TRBD1 (5 bases). The CDR3 spans 14 residues. CDR1 is MNHNS, CDR2 SASEGT, per germline. V was shortened by 3 bases and J by 4 bases, with 7 bases between the two germline ends. CDR3 coding DNA: TGTGCCAGCAGTGAGGGGACTTATAATTCACCCCTCCACTTT. Its protein product is CASSEGTYNSPLHF.